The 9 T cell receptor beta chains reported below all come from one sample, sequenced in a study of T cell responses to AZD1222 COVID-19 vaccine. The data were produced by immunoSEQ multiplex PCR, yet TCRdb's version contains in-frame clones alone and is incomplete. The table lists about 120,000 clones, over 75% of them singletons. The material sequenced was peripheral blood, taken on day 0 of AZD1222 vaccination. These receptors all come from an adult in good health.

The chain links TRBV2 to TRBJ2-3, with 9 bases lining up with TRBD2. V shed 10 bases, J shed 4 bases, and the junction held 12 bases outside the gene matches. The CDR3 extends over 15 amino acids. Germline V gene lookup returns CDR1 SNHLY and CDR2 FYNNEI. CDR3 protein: CAKTSGSSLADTQYF. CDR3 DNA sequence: TGTGCCAAGACTAGCGGAAGTTCGCTGGCAGATACGCAGTATTTT.

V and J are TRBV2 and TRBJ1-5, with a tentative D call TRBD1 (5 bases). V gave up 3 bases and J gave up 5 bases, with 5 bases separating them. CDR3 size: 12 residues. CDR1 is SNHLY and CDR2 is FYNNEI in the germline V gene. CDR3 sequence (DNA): TGTGCCAGCAGTGAGGGGGATCAGCCCCAGCATTTT. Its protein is CASSEGDQPQHF. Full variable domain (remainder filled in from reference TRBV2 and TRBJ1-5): EPEVTQTPSHQVTQMGQEVILRCVPISNHLYFYWYRQILGQKVEFLVSFYNNEISEKSEIFDDQFSVERPDGSNFTLKIRSTKLEDSAMYFCASSEGDQPQHFGDGTRLSIL.

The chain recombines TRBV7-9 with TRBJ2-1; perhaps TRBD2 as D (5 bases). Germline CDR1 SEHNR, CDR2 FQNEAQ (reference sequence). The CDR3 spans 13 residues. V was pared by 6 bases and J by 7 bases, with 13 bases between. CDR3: CASSHGLKNEQFF. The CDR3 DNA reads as TGTGCCAGCAGTCACGGACTTAAGAATGAGCAGTTCTTC.

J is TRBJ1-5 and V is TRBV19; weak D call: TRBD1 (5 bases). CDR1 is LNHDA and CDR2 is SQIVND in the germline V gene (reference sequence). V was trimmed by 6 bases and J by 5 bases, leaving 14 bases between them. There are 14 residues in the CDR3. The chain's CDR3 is CASRPGRQDQPQHF. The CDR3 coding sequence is TGTGCCAGTAGGCCGGGACGCCAGGATCAGCCCCAGCATTTT.

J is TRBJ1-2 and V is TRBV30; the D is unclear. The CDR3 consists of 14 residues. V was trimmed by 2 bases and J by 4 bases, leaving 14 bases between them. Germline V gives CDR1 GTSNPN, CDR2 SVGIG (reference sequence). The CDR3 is CAWSTAGYPYGYTF. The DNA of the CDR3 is TGTGCCTGGAGTACCGCGGGATACCCCTATGGCTACACCTTC.

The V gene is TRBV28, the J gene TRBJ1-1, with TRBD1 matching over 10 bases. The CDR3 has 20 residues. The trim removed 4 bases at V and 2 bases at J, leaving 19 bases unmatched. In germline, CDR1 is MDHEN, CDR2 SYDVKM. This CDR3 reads CASSSLFLGTGDRYNTEAFF. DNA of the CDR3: TGTGCCAGCAGTTCCCTATTCCTCGGGACAGGGGACAGGTACAACACTGAAGCTTTCTTT.

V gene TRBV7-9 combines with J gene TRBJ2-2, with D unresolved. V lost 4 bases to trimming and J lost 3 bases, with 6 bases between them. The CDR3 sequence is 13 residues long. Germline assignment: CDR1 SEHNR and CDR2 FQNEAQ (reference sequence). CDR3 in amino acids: CASSSTDTGELFF. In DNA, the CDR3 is TGTGCCAGCAGCTCGACCGACACCGGGGAGCTGTTTTTT.

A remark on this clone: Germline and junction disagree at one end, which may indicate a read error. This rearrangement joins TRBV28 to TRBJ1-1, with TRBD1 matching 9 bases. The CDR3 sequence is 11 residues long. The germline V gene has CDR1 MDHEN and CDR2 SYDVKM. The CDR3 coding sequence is TGTGCCAGCAGTTCCGGACAGGGGAGAGATTTT. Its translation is CASSSGQGRDF.

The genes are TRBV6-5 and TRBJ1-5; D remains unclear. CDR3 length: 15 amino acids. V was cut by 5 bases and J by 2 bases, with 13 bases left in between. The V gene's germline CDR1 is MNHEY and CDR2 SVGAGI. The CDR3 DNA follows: TGTGCCAGCAGTCCGGGATTGAGGGGCAATCAGCCCCAGCATTTT. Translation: CASSPGLRGNQPQHF.